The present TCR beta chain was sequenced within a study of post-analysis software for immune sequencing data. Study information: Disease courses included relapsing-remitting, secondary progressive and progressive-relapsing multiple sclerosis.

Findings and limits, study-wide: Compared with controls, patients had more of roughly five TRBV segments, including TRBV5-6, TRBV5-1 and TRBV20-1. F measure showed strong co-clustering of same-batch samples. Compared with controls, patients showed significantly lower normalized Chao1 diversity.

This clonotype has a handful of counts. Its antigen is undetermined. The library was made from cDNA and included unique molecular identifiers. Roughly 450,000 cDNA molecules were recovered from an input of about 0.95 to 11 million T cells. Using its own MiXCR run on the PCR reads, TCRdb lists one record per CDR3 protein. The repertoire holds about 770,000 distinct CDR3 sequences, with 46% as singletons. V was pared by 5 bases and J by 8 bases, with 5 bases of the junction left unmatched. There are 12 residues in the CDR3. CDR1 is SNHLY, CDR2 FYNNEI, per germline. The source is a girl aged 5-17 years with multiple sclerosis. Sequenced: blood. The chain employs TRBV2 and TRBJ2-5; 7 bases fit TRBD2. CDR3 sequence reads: CASSFREATQYF. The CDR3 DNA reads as TGTGCCAGCAGTTTCCGGGAGGCCACCCAGTACTTC.